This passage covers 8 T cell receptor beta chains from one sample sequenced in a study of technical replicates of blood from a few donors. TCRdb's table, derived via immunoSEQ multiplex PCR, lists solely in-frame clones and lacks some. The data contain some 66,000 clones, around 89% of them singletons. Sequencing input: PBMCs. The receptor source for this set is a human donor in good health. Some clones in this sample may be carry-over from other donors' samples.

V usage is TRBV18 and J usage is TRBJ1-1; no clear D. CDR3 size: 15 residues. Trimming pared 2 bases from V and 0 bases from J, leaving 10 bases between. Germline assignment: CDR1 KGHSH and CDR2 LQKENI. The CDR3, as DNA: TGTGCCAGCTCACCAATGGCAGAAATGAACACTGAAGCTTTCTTT. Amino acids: CASSPMAEMNTEAFF.

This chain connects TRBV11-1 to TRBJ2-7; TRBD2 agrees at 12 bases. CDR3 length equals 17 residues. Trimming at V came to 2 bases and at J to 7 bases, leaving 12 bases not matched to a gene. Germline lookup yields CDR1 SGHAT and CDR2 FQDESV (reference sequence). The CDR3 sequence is CASSLTAELAGGGEQYF. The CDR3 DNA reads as TGTGCCAGCAGCTTAACTGCGGAACTAGCGGGAGGCGGGGAGCAGTACTTC.

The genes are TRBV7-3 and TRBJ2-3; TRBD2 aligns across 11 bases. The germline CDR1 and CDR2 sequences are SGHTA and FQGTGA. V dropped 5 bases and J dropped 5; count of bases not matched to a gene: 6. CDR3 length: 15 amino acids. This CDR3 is CASSPSGTSGDTQYF. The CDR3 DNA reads TGTGCCAGCAGCCCATCCGGGACTAGCGGAGATACGCAGTATTTT.

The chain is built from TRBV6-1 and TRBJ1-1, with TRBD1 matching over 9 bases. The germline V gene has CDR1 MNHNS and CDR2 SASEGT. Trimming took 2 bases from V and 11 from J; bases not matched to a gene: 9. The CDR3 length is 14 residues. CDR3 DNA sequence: TGTGCCAGCAGTGAACGGACAGGGGTAATGCGGGCTTTCTTT. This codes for CASSERTGVMRAFF.

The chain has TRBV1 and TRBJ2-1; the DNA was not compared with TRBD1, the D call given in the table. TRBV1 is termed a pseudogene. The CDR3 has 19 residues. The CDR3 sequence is CTSSRKLPPRGVSYNEQFF. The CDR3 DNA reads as TGCACCAGCAGCCGCAAACTTCCCCCCAGGGGAGTCTCCTACAATGAGCAGTTCTTC.

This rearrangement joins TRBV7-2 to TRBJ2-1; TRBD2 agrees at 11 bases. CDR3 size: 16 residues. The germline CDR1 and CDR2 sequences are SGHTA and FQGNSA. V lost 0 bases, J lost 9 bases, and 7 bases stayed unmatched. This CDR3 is CASSLAPPLAGGEQFF. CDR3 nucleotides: TGTGCCAGCAGCTTAGCGCCCCCCCTAGCGGGGGGTGAGCAGTTCTTC. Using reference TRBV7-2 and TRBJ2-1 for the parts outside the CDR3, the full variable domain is GAGVSQSPSNKVTEKGKDVELRCDPISGHTALYWYRQSLGQGLEFLIYFQGNSAPDKSGLPSDRFSAERTGGSVSTLTIQRTQQEDSAVYLCASSLAPPLAGGEQFFGPGTRLTVL.

The CDR3 region has the DNA TGCAGCGTTGTCCAGCTTACTAGCGGGGTCGTTAATGAGCAGTTCTTC. Translation gives CSVVQLTSGVVNEQFF. The V call is TRBV29-1, the J call TRBJ2-1, with 10 bases lining up with TRBD2. Germline assignment: CDR1 SQVTM and CDR2 ANQGSEA. With V trimmed by 4 bases and J by 7 bases, 13 bases remained unmatched. The CDR3 is made up of 16 amino acids.

CDR3 coding DNA: TGTGCCAGTAGTGTCGGACAGTCTTCTAAGCAGTACTTC. Its protein product is CASSVGQSSKQYF. The J gene is TRBJ2-7, the V gene TRBV19; maybe TRBD1 (6 bases). This CDR3 region has 13 residues. CDR1 and CDR2 from the germline V gene are LNHDA and SQIVND (reference sequence). Trimming took off 5 bases at V and 8 bases at J, with 16 bases between the two ends.